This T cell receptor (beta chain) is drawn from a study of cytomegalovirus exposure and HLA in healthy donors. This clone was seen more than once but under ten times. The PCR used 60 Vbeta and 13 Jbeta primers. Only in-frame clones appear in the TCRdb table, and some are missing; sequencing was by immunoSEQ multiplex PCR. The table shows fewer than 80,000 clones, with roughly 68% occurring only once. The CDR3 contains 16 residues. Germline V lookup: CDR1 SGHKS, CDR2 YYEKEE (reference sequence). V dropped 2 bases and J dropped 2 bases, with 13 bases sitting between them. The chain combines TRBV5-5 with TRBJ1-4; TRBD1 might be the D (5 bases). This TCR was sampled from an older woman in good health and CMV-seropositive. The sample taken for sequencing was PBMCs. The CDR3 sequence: CASSFGGVATNEKLFF. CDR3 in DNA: TGTGCCAGCAGCTTCGGGGGGGTAGCCACTAATGAAAAACTGTTTTTT.